Listed below are T cell receptor beta chains from one sample, sequenced in a study of identical twins. MiXCR, applied by TCRdb to the 5' RACE reads, yields one record per CDR3 protein. The data show roughly 1.6 million distinct CDR3 sequences, roughly 35% seen once. The sequencing input was cord blood. These receptors all come from a newborn girl in good health. The CDR3 runs from the conserved cysteine through the conserved F or W. D genes are given only for firm matches. Only some rows state a clone size, as once, few, many or a class for expanded clones.

J gene: TRBJ2-4
D gene: .
V gene: TRBV27
clone size: .
CDR3 DNA: TGTGCCAGCAGTTTAGGCAGGGTGGACATTCAGTACTTC
CDR3 protein: CASSLGRVDIQYF

J gene: TRBJ1-1
D gene: .
V gene: TRBV12-5
clone size: .
CDR3 DNA: TGTGCTAGTGGTTTGGTAGTGGGCAGGAACACTGAAGCTTTCTTT
CDR3 protein: CASGLVVGRNTEAFF

J gene: TRBJ1-1
D gene: .
V gene: TRBV20-1
clone size: once
CDR3 DNA: TGCAGTGCTAGAGTTGACAGCATCGGAAACACTGAAGCTTTCTTT
CDR3 protein: CSARVDSIGNTEAFF

J gene: TRBJ2-3
D gene: .
V gene: TRBV11-2
clone size: many
CDR3 DNA: TGTGCCAGCAGCTTACTAGCTAAAGGGGATACGCAGTATTTT
CDR3 protein: CASSLLAKGDTQYF

J gene: TRBJ2-1
D gene: TRBD2
V gene: TRBV7-2
clone size: .
CDR3 DNA: TGTGCCAGCAGCTTCGTCACTAGCGGCAATGAGCAGTTCTTC
CDR3 protein: CASSFVTSGNEQFF

J gene: TRBJ2-1
D gene: TRBD2
V gene: TRBV20-1
clone size: once
CDR3 DNA: TGCAGTGCTGGGCCCCGGGGGGTCTCCTACAATGAGCAGTTCTTC
CDR3 protein: CSAGPRGVSYNEQFF

J gene: TRBJ2-2
D gene: .
V gene: TRBV2
clone size: few
CDR3 DNA: TGTGCCAGCAGTGTAGAAGGGGCCACCCGGGAGCTGTTTTTT
CDR3 protein: CASSVEGATRELFF

J gene: TRBJ1-2
D gene: .
V gene: TRBV28
clone size: once
CDR3 DNA: TGTGCCAGTAAGGACAGTAACTATGGCTACACCTTC
CDR3 protein: CASKDSNYGYTF

J gene: TRBJ2-3
D gene: TRBD1
V gene: TRBV20-1
clone size: .
CDR3 DNA: TGCAGTGCTAGGGCCGGGGACAGGGTGACAGATACGCAGTATTTT
CDR3 protein: CSARAGDRVTDTQYF

J gene: TRBJ2-2
D gene: .
V gene: TRBV28
clone size: .
CDR3 DNA: TGTGCCAGCAAATTATCCCTTTCCGGGGAGCTGTTTTTT
CDR3 protein: CASKLSLSGELFF